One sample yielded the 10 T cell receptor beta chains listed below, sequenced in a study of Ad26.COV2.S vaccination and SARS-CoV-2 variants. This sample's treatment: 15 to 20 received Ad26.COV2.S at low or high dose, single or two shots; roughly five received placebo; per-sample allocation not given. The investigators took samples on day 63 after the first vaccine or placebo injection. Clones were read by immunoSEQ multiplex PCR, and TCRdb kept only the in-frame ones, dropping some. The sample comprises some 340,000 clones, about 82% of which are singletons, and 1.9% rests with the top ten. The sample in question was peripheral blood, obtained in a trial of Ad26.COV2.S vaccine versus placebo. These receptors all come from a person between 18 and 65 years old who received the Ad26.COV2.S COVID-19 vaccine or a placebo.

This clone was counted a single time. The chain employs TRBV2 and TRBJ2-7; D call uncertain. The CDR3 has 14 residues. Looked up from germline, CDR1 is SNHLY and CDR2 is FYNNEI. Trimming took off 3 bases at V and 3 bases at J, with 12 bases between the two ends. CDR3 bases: TGTGCCAGCAGTGAGGAAAGGAGCATCTACGAGCAGTACTTC. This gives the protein CASSEERSIYEQYF. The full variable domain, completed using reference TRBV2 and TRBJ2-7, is EPEVTQTPSHQVTQMGQEVILRCVPISNHLYFYWYRQILGQKVEFLVSFYNNEISEKSEIFDDQFSVERPDGSNFTLKIRSTKLEDSAMYFCASSEERSIYEQYFGPGTRLTVT.

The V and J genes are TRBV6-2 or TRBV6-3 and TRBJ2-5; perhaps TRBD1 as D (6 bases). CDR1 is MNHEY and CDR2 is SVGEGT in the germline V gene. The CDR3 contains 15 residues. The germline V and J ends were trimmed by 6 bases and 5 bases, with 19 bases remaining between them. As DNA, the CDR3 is TGTGCCAGCAGCCCGGGACACCCGAATGCGGAGACCCAGTACTTC. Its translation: CASSPGHPNAETQYF.

The CDR3 DNA reads as TGTGCCAGCAGATCCCGGACGGCTGGGGCCAACGTCCTGACTTTC. Translated, it gives CASRSRTAGANVLTF. The V gene is TRBV2, the J gene TRBJ2-6; no definite D call. The CDR3 spans 15 residues. Trimming removed 6 bases at V and 2 bases at J, with 11 bases between. The germline CDR1 and CDR2 sequences are SNHLY and FYNNEI.

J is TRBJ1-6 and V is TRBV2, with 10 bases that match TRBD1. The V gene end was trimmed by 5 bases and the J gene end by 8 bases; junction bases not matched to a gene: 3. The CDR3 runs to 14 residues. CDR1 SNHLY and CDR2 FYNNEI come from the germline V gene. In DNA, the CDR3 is TGTGCCAGCAGTCCGGGACAGGGGTATTCACCCCTCCACTTT. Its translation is CASSPGQGYSPLHF.

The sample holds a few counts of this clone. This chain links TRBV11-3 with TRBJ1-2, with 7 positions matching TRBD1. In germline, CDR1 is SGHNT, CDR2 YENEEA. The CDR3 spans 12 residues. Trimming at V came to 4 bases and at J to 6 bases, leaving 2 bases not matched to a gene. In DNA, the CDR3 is TGTGCCAGCAGCTCGACAGGGAATGGCTACACCTTC. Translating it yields CASSSTGNGYTF.

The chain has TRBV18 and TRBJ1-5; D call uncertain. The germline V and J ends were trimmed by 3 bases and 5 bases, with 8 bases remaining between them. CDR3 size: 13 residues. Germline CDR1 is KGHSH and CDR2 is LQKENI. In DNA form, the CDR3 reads TGTGCCAGCTCACCTGGACTTTATCAGCCCCAGCATTTT. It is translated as CASSPGLYQPQHF.

The CDR3 region has the DNA TGTGCCACCAACCGCAGGGTCGCTGGAAACACCATATATTTT. This encodes CATNRRVAGNTIYF. The chain recombines TRBV24-1 with TRBJ1-3, with a tentative D call TRBD1 (5 bases). Per germline, CDR1 KGHDR and CDR2 SFDVKD. The CDR3 extends over 14 amino acids. V dropped 8 bases and J dropped 2 bases, with 12 bases sitting between them.

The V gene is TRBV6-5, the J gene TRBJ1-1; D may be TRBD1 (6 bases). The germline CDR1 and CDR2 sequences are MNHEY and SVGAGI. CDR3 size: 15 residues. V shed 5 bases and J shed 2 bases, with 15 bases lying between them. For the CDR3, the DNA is TGTGCCAGCAGTCCGTCGGGACACAGCAACACTGAAGCTTTCTTT. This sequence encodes CASSPSGHSNTEAFF.

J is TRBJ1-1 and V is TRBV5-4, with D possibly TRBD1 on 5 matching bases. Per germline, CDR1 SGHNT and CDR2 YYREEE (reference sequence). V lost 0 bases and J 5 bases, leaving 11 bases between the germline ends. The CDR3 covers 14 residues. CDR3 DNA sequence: TGTGCCAGCAGCTTGGATAGTTGGGGGACTGAAGCTTTCTTT. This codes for CASSLDSWGTEAFF.

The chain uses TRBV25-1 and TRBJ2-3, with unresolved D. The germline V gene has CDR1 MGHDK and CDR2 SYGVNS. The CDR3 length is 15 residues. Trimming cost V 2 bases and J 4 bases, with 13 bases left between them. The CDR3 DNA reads TGTGCCAGCAGTGAAGTTCCCACTGGGGCAGATACGCAGTATTTT. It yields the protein CASSEVPTGADTQYF.